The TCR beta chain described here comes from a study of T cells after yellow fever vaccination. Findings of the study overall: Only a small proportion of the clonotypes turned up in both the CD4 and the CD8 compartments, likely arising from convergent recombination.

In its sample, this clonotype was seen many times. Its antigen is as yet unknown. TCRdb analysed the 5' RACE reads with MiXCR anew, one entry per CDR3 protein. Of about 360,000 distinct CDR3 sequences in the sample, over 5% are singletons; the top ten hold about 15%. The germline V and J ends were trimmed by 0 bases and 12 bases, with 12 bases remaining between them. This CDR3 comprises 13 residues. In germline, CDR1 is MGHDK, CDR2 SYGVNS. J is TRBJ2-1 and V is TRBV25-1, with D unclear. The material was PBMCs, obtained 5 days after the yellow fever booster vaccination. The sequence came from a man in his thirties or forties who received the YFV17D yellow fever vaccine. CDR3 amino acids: CASSEYSDRSQFF. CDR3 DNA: TGTGCCAGCAGTGAATACTCTGATCGCTCGCAGTTCTTC.